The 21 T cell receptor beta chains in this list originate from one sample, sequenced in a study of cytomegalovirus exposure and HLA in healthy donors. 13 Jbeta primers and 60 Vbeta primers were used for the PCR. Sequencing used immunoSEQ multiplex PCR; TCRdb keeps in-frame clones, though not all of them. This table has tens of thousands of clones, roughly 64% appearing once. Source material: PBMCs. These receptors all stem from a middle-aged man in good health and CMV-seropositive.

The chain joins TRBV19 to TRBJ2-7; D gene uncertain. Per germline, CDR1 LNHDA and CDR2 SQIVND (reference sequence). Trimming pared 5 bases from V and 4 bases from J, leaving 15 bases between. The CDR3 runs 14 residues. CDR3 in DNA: TGTGCCAGTAGTGCCCTTGACTCGGCGTACGAGCAGTACTTC. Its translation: CASSALDSAYEQYF.

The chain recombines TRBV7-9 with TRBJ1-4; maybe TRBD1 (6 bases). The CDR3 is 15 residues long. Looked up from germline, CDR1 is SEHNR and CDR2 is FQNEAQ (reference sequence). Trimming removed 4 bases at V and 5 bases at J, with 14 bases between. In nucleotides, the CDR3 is TGTGCCAGCAGCTCCTACGGGACATTGAATGAAAAACTGTTTTTT. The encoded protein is CASSSYGTLNEKLFF.

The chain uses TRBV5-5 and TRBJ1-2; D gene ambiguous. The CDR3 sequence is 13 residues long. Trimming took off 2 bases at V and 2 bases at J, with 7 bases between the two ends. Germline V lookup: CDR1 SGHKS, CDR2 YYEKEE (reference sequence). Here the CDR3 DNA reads TGTGCCAGCAGCTTTAGCCAGAACTATGGCTACACCTTC. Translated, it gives CASSFSQNYGYTF.

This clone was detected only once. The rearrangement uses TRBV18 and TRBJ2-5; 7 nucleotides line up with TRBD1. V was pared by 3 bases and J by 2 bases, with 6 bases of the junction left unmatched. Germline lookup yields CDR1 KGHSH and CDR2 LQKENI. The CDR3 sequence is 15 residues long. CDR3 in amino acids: CASSPIKGAQETQYF. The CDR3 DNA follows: TGTGCCAGCTCACCTATAAAGGGGGCTCAAGAGACCCAGTACTTC.

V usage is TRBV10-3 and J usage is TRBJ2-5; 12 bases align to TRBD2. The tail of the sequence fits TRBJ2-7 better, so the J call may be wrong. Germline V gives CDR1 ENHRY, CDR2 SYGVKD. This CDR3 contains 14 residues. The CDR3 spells CAISESGLAGEQYF. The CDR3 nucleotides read TGTGCCATCAGTGAGTCGGGACTAGCGGGCGAGCAGTACTTC.

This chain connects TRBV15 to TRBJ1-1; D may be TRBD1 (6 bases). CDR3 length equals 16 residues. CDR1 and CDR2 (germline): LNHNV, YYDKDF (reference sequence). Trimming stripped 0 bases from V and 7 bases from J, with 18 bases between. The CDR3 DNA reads TGTGCCACCAGCAGAGAGGCAACCACAGGGAAGAGTGAAGCTTTCTTT. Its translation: CATSREATTGKSEAFF.

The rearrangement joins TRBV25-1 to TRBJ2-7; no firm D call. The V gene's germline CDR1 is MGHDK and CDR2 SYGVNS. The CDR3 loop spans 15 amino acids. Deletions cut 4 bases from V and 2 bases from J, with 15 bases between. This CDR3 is CASSAPRSKAYEQYF. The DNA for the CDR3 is TGTGCCAGCAGTGCCCCCCGGTCTAAAGCCTACGAGCAGTACTTC.

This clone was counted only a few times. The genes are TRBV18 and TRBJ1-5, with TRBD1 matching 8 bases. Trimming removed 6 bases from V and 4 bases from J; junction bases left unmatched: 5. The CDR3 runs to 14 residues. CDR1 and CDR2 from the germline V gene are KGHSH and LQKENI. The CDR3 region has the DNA TGTGCCAGCTCTCTGGACAGGGTGAATCAGCCCCAGCATTTT. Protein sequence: CASSLDRVNQPQHF.

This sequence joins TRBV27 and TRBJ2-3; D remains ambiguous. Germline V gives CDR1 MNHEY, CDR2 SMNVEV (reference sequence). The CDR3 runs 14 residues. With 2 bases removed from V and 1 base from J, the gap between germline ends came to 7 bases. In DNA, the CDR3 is TGTGCCAGCAGTTTAAGAGTGGGCACAGATACGCAGTATTTT. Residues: CASSLRVGTDTQYF.

The CDR3 DNA reads as TGTGCCAGCAGTTCCGGGACAGCGCAACTTTACTTC. Translation: CASSSGTAQLYF. This chain connects TRBV6-5 to TRBJ2-7; 7 bases are a match to TRBD1. V was pared by 4 bases and J by 13 bases, with 10 bases of the junction left unmatched. The CDR3 loop spans 12 amino acids. The V gene's germline CDR1 is MNHEY and CDR2 SVGAGI.

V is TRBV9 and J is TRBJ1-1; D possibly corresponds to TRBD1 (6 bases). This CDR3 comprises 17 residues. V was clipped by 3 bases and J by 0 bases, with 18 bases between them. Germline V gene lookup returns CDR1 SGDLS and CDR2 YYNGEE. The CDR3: CASSALTGTVVNTEAFF. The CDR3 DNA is TGTGCCAGCAGCGCCCTGACAGGAACTGTTGTGAACACTGAAGCTTTCTTT.

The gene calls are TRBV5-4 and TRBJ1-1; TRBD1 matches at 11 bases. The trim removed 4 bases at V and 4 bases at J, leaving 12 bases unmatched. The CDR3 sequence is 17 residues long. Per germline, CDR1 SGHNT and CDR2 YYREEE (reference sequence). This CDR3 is CASSPGQGVTRITEAFF. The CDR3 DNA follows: TGTGCCAGCAGCCCGGGACAGGGGGTTACTCGTATCACTGAAGCTTTCTTT.

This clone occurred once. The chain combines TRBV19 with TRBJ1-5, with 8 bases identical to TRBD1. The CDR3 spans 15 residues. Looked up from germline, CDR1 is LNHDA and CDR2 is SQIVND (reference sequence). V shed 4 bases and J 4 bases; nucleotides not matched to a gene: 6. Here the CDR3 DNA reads TGTGCCAGTAGTAGGTCCCGACAGGGGAATCAGCCCCAGCATTTT. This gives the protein CASSRSRQGNQPQHF.

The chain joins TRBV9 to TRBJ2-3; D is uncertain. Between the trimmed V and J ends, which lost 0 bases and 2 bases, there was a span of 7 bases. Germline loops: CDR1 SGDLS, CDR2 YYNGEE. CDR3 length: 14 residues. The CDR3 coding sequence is TGTGCCAGCAGCGTAGGCACCTACACAGATACGCAGTATTTT. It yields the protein CASSVGTYTDTQYF.

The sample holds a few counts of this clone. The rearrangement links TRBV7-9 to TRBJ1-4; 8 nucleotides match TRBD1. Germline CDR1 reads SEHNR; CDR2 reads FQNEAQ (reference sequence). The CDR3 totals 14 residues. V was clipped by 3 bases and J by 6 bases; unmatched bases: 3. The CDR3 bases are TGTGCCAGCAGCTTCCGACAGGGGTATGAAAAACTGTTTTTT. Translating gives CASSFRQGYEKLFF.

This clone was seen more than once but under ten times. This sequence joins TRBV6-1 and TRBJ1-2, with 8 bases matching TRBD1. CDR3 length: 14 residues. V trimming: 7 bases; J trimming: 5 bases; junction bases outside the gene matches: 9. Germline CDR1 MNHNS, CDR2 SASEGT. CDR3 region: CASTGRGQAYGYTF. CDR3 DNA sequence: TGTGCCAGCACGGGGAGGGGACAGGCTTATGGCTACACCTTC.

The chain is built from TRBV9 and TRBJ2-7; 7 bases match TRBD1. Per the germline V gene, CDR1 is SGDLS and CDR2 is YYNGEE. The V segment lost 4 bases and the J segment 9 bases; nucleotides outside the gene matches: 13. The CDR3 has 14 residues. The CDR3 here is CASSQGQAVARQYF. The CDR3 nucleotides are TGTGCCAGCAGCCAAGGACAGGCGGTAGCGAGGCAGTACTTC.

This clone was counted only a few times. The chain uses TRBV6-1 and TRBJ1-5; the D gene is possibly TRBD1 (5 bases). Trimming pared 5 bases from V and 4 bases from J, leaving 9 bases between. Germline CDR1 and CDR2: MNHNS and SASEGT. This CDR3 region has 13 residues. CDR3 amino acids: CASSRGSNQPQHF. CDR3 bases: TGTGCCAGCAGTCGGGGGAGTAATCAGCCCCAGCATTTT.

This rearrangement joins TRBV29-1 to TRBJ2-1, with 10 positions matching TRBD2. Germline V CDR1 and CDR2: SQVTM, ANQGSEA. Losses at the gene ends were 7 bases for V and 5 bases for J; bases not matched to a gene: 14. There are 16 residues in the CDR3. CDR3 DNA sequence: TGCAGCGGTGAGGGAGATGGACTAGCGGCAAACAATGAGCAGTTCTTC. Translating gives CSGEGDGLAANNEQFF.

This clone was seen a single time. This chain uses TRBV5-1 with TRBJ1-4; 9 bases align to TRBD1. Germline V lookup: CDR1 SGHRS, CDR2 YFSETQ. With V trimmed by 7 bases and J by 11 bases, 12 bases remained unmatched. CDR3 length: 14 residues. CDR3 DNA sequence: TGCGCCAGCTCCACAGGGGGCGAGAGGGATAAACTGTTTTTT. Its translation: CASSTGGERDKLFF.

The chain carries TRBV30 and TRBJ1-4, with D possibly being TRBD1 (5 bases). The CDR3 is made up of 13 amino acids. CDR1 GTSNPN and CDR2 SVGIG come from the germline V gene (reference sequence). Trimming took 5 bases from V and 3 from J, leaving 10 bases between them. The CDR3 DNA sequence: TGTGCCTGGTCCCAGGGTGCTAATGAAAAACTGTTTTTT. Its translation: CAWSQGANEKLFF.